These T cell receptor beta chains were read from a single sample in a study of blood T cell repertoires in COVID-19. The assay was immunoSEQ multiplex PCR, and TCRdb's table has in-frame clones only and misses some. The profile covers approximately 58,000 clones, with 70% to 85% appearing a single time and 5.5% to 6% taken by the ten largest. Sequenced: peripheral blood. The receptors stem from a woman aged 55 to 70 with acute or convalescent COVID-19. The CDR3 runs from the conserved cysteine through the conserved F or W. A D gene is named only where the DNA matches it firmly. Clone size is given for some rows only: seen once, a few or many times, or a class if the clone is expanded.

length,size,V,J,D,CDR3,DNA
13,NA,TRBV11-2,TRBJ2-5,NA,CASSPGNQETQYF,TGTGCCAGCAGCCCAGGGAACCAAGAGACCCAGTACTTC
15,NA,TRBV2,TRBJ1-5,NA,CASSEDRASNQPQHF,TGTGCCAGCAGTGAAGACAGGGCCAGCAATCAGCCCCAGCATTTT
14,NA,TRBV30,TRBJ1-5,NA,CAWSVLEGNQPQHF,TGTGCCTGGAGTGTACTGGAGGGCAATCAGCCCCAGCATTTT
14,NA,TRBV7-2,TRBJ2-2,NA,CASSLGRGTGELFF,TGTGCCAGCAGCTTGGGGAGGGGGACCGGGGAGCTGTTTTTT
17,NA,TRBV6-1,TRBJ1-3,TRBD1,CASSEWGQGSSGNTIYF,TGTGCCAGCAGTGAATGGGGACAGGGGTCCTCTGGAAACACCATATATTTT
16,NA,TRBV6-1,TRBJ1-1,NA,CASSEGELRVNTEAFF,TGTGCCAGCAGTGAAGGAGAGTTGAGGGTCAACACTGAAGCTTTCTTT
13,NA,TRBV6-5,TRBJ1-2,TRBD1,CASTGQGDYGYTF,TGTGCCAGCACGGGACAGGGAGACTATGGCTACACCTTC
15,NA,TRBV11-2,TRBJ2-7,TRBD1,CASMRVGQGGSEQYF,TGTGCCAGCATGAGGGTTGGACAGGGAGGAAGCGAGCAGTACTTC
15,NA,TRBV5-1,TRBJ1-6,NA,CASSLELSYNSPLHF,TGCGCCAGCAGCTTGGAGCTCTCCTATAATTCACCCCTCCACTTT
17,NA,TRBV7-2,TRBJ1-1,NA,CASSLVRWVGGVPEAFF,TGTGCCAGCAGCTTAGTTCGTTGGGTGGGAGGGGTTCCTGAAGCTTTCTTT
17,NA,TRBV7-9,TRBJ2-2,TRBD2,CASSFSGLEGYTGELFF,TGTGCCAGCAGCTTCTCGGGACTAGAGGGGTACACCGGGGAGCTGTTTTTT
16,NA,TRBV7-9,TRBJ2-1,NA,CASSLGTLVSYNEQFF,TGTGCCAGCAGCTTAGGGACACTCGTCTCCTACAATGAGCAGTTCTTC
17,many,TRBV11-2,TRBJ2-2,TRBD2,CASSLATSGTNTGELFF,TGTGCCAGCAGCTTAGCGACTAGCGGGACTAACACCGGGGAGCTGTTTTTT
16,NA,TRBV19,TRBJ2-4,TRBD1,CASSRNTGQGGNIQYF,TGTGCCAGTAGTCGGAATACGGGACAGGGGGGAAACATTCAGTACTTC
14,NA,TRBV6-5,TRBJ1-1,TRBD1,CATSKYTGVTEAFF,TGTGCCACCAGTAAGTACACAGGGGTTACTGAAGCTTTCTTT
13,NA,TRBV5-1,TRBJ2-2,NA,CASSFDLDGELFF,TGCGCCAGCAGCTTCGACTTGGACGGGGAGCTGTTTTTT
11,NA,TRBV19,TRBJ1-2,TRBD1,CATGQVDGYTF,TGTGCCACCGGACAGGTAGATGGCTACACCTTC
15,NA,TRBV5-1,TRBJ2-7,TRBD2,CASSLGAGGMWEQYF,TGCGCCAGCAGCTTGGGTGCGGGGGGCATGTGGGAGCAGTACTTC
14,NA,TRBV6-6,TRBJ1-6,NA,CASSSTGGNSPLHF,TGTGCCAGCAGCTCGACTGGCGGTAATTCACCCCTCCACTTT
15,NA,TRBV7-9,TRBJ1-3,TRBD1,CASSPDRVSGNTIYF,TGTGCCAGCAGCCCTGACAGGGTCTCAGGAAACACCATATATTTT
13,few,TRBV6-1,TRBJ2-7,NA,CSSKEGGYYEQYF,TGCTCAAGCAAGGAGGGCGGTTACTACGAGCAGTACTTC
14,NA,TRBV14,TRBJ2-5,NA,CASRGVGGQETQYF,TGTGCCAGCAGAGGTGTGGGAGGCCAAGAGACCCAGTACTTC
13,NA,TRBV10-3,TRBJ1-3,NA,CAISREAGNTIYF,TGTGCCATCAGTCGAGAGGCTGGAAACACCATATATTTT
14,NA,TRBV11-1,TRBJ2-7,NA,CASSLGTASYEQYF,TGTGCCAGCAGCTTAGGGACAGCTTCCTACGAGCAGTACTTC
15,NA,TRBV5-6,TRBJ2-3,TRBD1,CASSSRQGAAPPQYF,TGTGCCAGCAGCTCACGACAGGGGGCCGCCCCCCCGCAGTATTTT
16,NA,TRBV5-1,TRBJ2-1,NA,CASSGNFRSSYNEQFF,TGCGCCAGCAGCGGTAACTTCCGAAGCTCCTACAATGAGCAGTTCTTC
13,NA,TRBV29-1,TRBJ1-1,NA,CSVVGRENTEAFF,TGCAGCGTTGTGGGCAGGGAGAACACTGAAGCTTTCTTT